These 30 T cell receptor beta chains were sequenced from one sample in a study of T cell responses to AZD1222 COVID-19 vaccine. Some clones are missing from TCRdb's copy, which holds only in-frame ones; the method was immunoSEQ multiplex PCR. The repertoire has approximately 160,000 clones, around 94% of them found once; the top ten carry approximately 0.88%. The sequencing here drew on peripheral blood, taken on day 0 of AZD1222 vaccination. The source is an adult in good health.

The CDR3 sequence is CASSLAPERGLTDTQYF. The DNA for the CDR3 is TGTGCCAGCAGCTTAGCCCCCGAAAGGGGGTTGACAGATACGCAGTATTTT. The chain couples TRBV11-3 to TRBJ2-3, with D perhaps TRBD1 (6 bases). The CDR3 spans 17 residues. The V gene's germline CDR1 is SGHNT and CDR2 YENEEA. Trimming left V 1 base short and J 3 bases short, with 17 bases between.

The rearrangement links TRBV15 to TRBJ2-5; 8 positions agree with TRBD2. The CDR3 is made up of 15 amino acids. Germline V gene data show CDR1 as LNHNV and CDR2 as YYDKDF (reference sequence). J was trimmed by 5 bases and V by 1 base; bases with no gene match: 6. CDR3 sequence: CATSRVRGAAETQYF. CDR3 sequence (DNA): TGTGCCACCAGCAGAGTGCGGGGGGCTGCGGAGACCCAGTACTTC.

V and J are TRBV6-2 or TRBV6-3 and TRBJ2-7; no clear D. Trimming shortened V by 2 bases and J by 6 bases, and 11 bases separated the two germline ends. CDR3 length: 13 residues. Germline values: CDR1 MNHEY, CDR2 SVGEGT. CDR3 protein: CASSYGLAREQYF. The CDR3 DNA is TGTGCCAGCAGTTACGGGCTTGCACGCGAGCAGTACTTC.

This rearrangement joins TRBV5-1 to TRBJ1-3; D is ambiguous. V dropped 0 bases and J dropped 0 bases, with 7 bases sitting between them. Germline V gene data show CDR1 as SGHRS and CDR2 as YFSETQ. The CDR3 covers 15 residues. The CDR3 DNA reads TGCGCCAGCAGCTTGGTGTTTGGCTCTGGAAACACCATATATTTT. Protein: CASSLVFGSGNTIYF.

The V and J genes are TRBV21-1 and TRBJ1-5; the DNA was not used to check the table's D call, TRBD1. TRBV21-1 is designated a pseudogene. The CDR3 is 14 amino acids. In nucleotides, the CDR3 is TGTGCCACCCAGGGGTTATCAAGCAATCAGCCCCAGCATTTT. Protein sequence: CATQGLSSNQPQHF.

In nucleotides, the CDR3 is TGTGCCAGCATATCCTACACCGGGGAGCTGTTTTTT. Translating it yields CASISYTGELFF. The genes are TRBV6-5 and TRBJ2-2; D not certain. Trimming took 7 bases from V and 3 from J, leaving 6 bases between them. In germline, CDR1 is MNHEY, CDR2 SVGAGI. CDR3 length equals 12 residues.

Only a few counts were recorded for this clone. As DNA, the CDR3 is TGCGCCAGCAGCTTCCCAAGACTAGCTCGGGATGAGCAGTTCTTC. It codes for CASSFPRLARDEQFF. V usage is TRBV5-1 and J usage is TRBJ2-1; 7 nucleotides align to TRBD2. The CDR3 totals 15 residues. Trimming at V came to 2 bases and at J to 8 bases, leaving 10 bases not matched to a gene. Germline lookup yields CDR1 SGHRS and CDR2 YFSETQ. Based on the CDR3 plus reference TRBV5-1 and TRBJ2-1, the full variable domain is KAGVTQTPRYLIKTRGQQVTLSCSPISGHRSVSWYQQTPGQGLQFLFEYFSETQRNKGNFPGRFSGRQFSNSRSEMNVSTLELGDSALYLCASSFPRLARDEQFFGPGTRLTVL.

This CDR3 is CASSLRPTVGEQYF. The CDR3 nucleotides are TGTGCCAGCTCTCTACGGCCCACAGTGGGCGAGCAGTACTTC. The chain recombines TRBV18 with TRBJ2-7; D is unclear. CDR3 length: 14 amino acids. Trimming cost V 6 bases and J 6 bases, with 18 bases left between them. CDR1 is KGHSH, CDR2 LQKENI, per germline.

This clone appeared once. This chain uses TRBV3-1 (or the pseudogene TRBV3-2) with TRBJ2-5; 9 positions agree with TRBD1. Germline V gene data show CDR1 as LGHDT and CDR2 as YNNKEL (reference sequence). The J segment lost 1 base and the V segment lost 4 bases, leaving 10 bases of the junction unmatched. The CDR3 spans 17 residues. CDR3 coding DNA: TGTGCCAGCAGCCCACATTCGGGACAGGGTGCCCAAGAGACCCAGTACTTC. This translates into CASSPHSGQGAQETQYF.

The V and J genes are TRBV16 and TRBJ1-2; 8 bases fit TRBD1. Germline V gene sequence: CDR1 KGHSY, CDR2 FQNENV. With V trimmed by 2 bases and J by 6 bases, 5 bases remained unmatched. The CDR3 loop spans 14 amino acids. This chain's CDR3 is CASSQRGTGNGYTF. CDR3 nucleotide sequence: TGTGCCAGCAGCCAAAGGGGGACAGGAAATGGCTACACCTTC.

J is TRBJ1-2 and V is TRBV18; TRBD1 agrees at 12 bases. This CDR3 region has 14 residues. Looked up from germline, CDR1 is KGHSH and CDR2 is LQKENI. The ends lost 4 bases at V and 8 bases at J; junction bases unmatched: 5. For the CDR3, the DNA is TGTGCCAGCTCACTGGGACAGGGGGCGCGCGGCTACACCTTC. Protein: CASSLGQGARGYTF.

The gene calls are TRBV7-2 and TRBJ1-2; D possibly corresponds to TRBD1 (5 bases). CDR3 size: 15 residues. Germline V CDR1 and CDR2: SGHTA, FQGNSA. Between the trimmed V and J ends, which lost 1 base and 2 bases, there was a span of 11 bases. CDR3 coding DNA: TGTGCCAGCAGCTTAGGGTCGGGGCCGAACTATGGCTACACCTTC. Its protein is CASSLGSGPNYGYTF.

This clone was found once. The chain links TRBV29-1 to TRBJ1-2; D unclear. Germline V gives CDR1 SQVTM, CDR2 ANQGSEA. The CDR3 extends over 11 amino acids. Trimming removed 6 bases at V and 4 bases at J, with 9 bases between. CDR3 bases: TGCAGCGTCGCAAGAGGCTATGGCTACACCTTC. Amino acids: CSVARGYGYTF.

The V call is TRBV6-5, the J call TRBJ1-2; D gene ambiguous. The V gene's germline CDR1 is MNHEY and CDR2 SVGAGI. The CDR3 totals 14 residues. V was shortened by 2 bases and J by 3 bases, with 10 bases between the two germline ends. This CDR3 reads CASSYDQVYYGYTF. The DNA of the CDR3 is TGTGCCAGCAGTTACGACCAGGTCTACTATGGCTACACCTTC.

The chain employs TRBV6-2 or TRBV6-3 and TRBJ2-7; D gene ambiguous. Germline loops: CDR1 MNHEY, CDR2 SVGEGT. V was shortened by 5 bases and J by 1 base, with 6 bases between the two germline ends. This CDR3 is 12 amino acids long. The CDR3 reads CASSPLSYEQYF. The CDR3 DNA follows: TGTGCCAGCAGTCCCCTATCCTACGAGCAGTACTTC.

This chain uses TRBV4-3 with TRBJ1-1, with D possibly TRBD1 on 6 matching bases. Germline CDR1 and CDR2: LGHNA and YSLEER. Trimming took off 3 bases at V and 7 bases at J, with 24 bases between the two ends. CDR3 size: 17 residues. The chain's CDR3 is CASSHPPHGEGVVEAFF. DNA of the CDR3: TGCGCCAGCAGCCATCCACCCCACGGCGAGGGGGTGGTTGAAGCTTTCTTT.

The CDR3 sequence: CASSSRTSTSLNEQFF. In nucleotides, the CDR3 is TGTGCCAGCAGCTCCCGGACTAGCACATCCCTCAATGAGCAGTTCTTC. The genes are TRBV7-3 and TRBJ2-1; 8 nucleotides line up with TRBD2. The CDR3 covers 16 residues. Unmatched junction bases numbered 11, after V lost 4 bases and J lost 6 bases. Germline V gives CDR1 SGHTA, CDR2 FQGTGA.

This chain connects TRBV28 to TRBJ1-6; 8 positions match TRBD1. The V and J ends lost 5 bases and 10 bases, in that order; junction bases with no gene match: 16. CDR1 is MDHEN and CDR2 is SYDVKM in the germline V gene. CDR3 length: 17 residues. The CDR3 bases are TGTGCCAGCAGTCCATGGACAGGGACAGGTTCAAACTCACCCCTCCACTTT. The encoded protein is CASSPWTGTGSNSPLHF. Filled out from reference TRBV28 and TRBJ1-6, the complete variable domain reads DVKVTQSSRYLVKRTGEKVFLECVQDMDHENMFWYRQDPGLGLRLIYFSYDVKMKEKGDIPEGYSVSREKKERFSLILESASTNQTSMYLCASSPWTGTGSNSPLHFGNGTRLTVT.

This chain uses TRBV2 with TRBJ2-5, with 7 bases fitting TRBD1. With 7 bases clipped from V and 4 bases from J, the junction kept 6 bases outside the gene matches. Germline loops: CDR1 SNHLY, CDR2 FYNNEI. The CDR3 is made up of 13 amino acids. CDR3 DNA sequence: TGTGCCAGCACACAGGGGTTGGGAGAGACCCAGTACTTC. It translates to CASTQGLGETQYF.

This clone has only a few counts. The DNA for the CDR3 is TGTGCCAGCAGTTACTTCCACGAGCAGTACTTC. It codes for CASSYFHEQYF. The J gene is TRBJ2-7, the V gene TRBV6-2 or TRBV6-3, with D uncertain. V lost 1 base and J 5 bases, leaving 3 bases between the germline ends. Germline CDR1 reads MNHEY; CDR2 reads SVGEGT. This CDR3 contains 11 residues.

The rearrangement uses TRBV5-5 and TRBJ2-7, with D possibly TRBD1 on 6 matching bases. Trimming removed 1 base from V and 3 bases from J, with 17 bases in between. From germline, CDR1 is SGHKS and CDR2 YYEKEE (reference sequence). This CDR3 spans 16 amino acids. CDR3 amino acids: CASSLRDTPTGYEQYF. The DNA of the CDR3 is TGTGCCAGCAGCTTGAGGGACACCCCCACAGGCTACGAGCAGTACTTC.

This chain uses TRBV19 with TRBJ1-2; possibly TRBD1 for D (6 bases). Trimming took off 8 bases at V and 3 bases at J, with 19 bases between the two ends. CDR1 and CDR2 (germline): LNHDA, SQIVND (reference sequence). The CDR3 extends over 15 amino acids. The CDR3 DNA sequence: TGTGCCAGTCTAGGACCCGGGACACCTTACTATGGCTACACCTTC. Its translation: CASLGPGTPYYGYTF.

The V gene is TRBV4-2, the J gene TRBJ1-1; no firm D call. CDR3 length: 13 amino acids. V lost 3 bases and J 8 bases, leaving 13 bases between the germline ends. Germline V gene lookup returns CDR1 LGHNA and CDR2 YNFKEQ. The CDR3 region is CASSQEVPQEAFF. CDR3 DNA sequence: TGTGCCAGCAGCCAGGAAGTTCCCCAGGAAGCTTTCTTT.

The CDR3 DNA sequence: TGCGCCAGCAGCCAACTGCAAGTCGGTGCTGAAGCTTTCTTT. Protein: CASSQLQVGAEAFF. This chain links TRBV4-3 with TRBJ1-1, with D unclear. This CDR3 has 14 amino acids. V was cut by 2 bases and J by 6 bases, with 13 bases left in between. Germline V lookup: CDR1 LGHNA, CDR2 YSLEER.

This rearrangement joins TRBV21-1 to TRBJ1-1; TRBD1, as called in the table, went unchecked against the DNA. TRBV21-1 is a recognized pseudogene. This CDR3 has 18 amino acids. This chain's CDR3 is CASSPSGTGGGRGTEAFF. In DNA, the CDR3 is TGTGCCAGCAGCCCAAGTGGGACAGGGGGCGGCCGGGGTACTGAAGCTTTCTTT.

The chain uses TRBV2 and TRBJ1-1, with a tentative D call TRBD1 (5 bases). Trimming took off 1 base at V and 6 bases at J, with 12 bases between the two ends. Germline lookup yields CDR1 SNHLY and CDR2 FYNNEI. This CDR3 region has 14 residues. Here the CDR3 reads CASSEGVGRAEAFF. CDR3 nucleotide sequence: TGTGCCAGCAGTGAAGGAGTGGGCAGGGCTGAAGCTTTCTTT.

The chain uses TRBV4-1 and TRBJ1-2, with TRBD1 matching over 7 bases. The trim removed 0 bases at V and 10 bases at J, leaving 11 bases unmatched. This CDR3 spans 15 amino acids. From germline, CDR1 is MGHRA and CDR2 YSYEKL. CDR3 in amino acids: CASSQDHQDRRDYTF. CDR3 nucleotides: TGCGCCAGCAGCCAAGATCATCAGGACAGGAGGGACTACACCTTC.

The V call is TRBV18, the J call TRBJ1-1; possible D gene TRBD1, 6 bases. The germline V gene encodes CDR1 KGHSH and CDR2 LQKENI. The germline V and J ends were trimmed by 3 bases and 0 bases, with 14 bases remaining between them. The CDR3 consists of 16 residues. Written as DNA, the CDR3 is TGTGCCAGCTCACCCCGGGGGGGCGCGGTGAACACTGAAGCTTTCTTT. The encoded protein is CASSPRGGAVNTEAFF.

The CDR3 here is CAWSVGFGGGYGYTF. The CDR3 region has the DNA TGTGCCTGGAGTGTAGGTTTCGGGGGCGGCTATGGCTACACCTTC. The J gene is TRBJ1-2, the V gene TRBV30; TRBD1 might be the D (6 bases). V lost 0 bases and J lost 4, with 15 bases in between. Germline V gene sequence: CDR1 GTSNPN, CDR2 SVGIG (reference sequence). The CDR3 is made up of 15 amino acids.

V gene TRBV4-1 combines with J gene TRBJ2-7; D gene ambiguous. The CDR3 loop spans 13 amino acids. Trimming took off 3 bases at V and 6 bases at J, with 12 bases between the two ends. Germline CDR1 and CDR2: MGHRA and YSYEKL. This CDR3 is CASSHRLSPEQYF. CDR3 DNA sequence: TGCGCCAGCAGCCACCGACTCTCACCCGAGCAGTACTTC.